The clone carrying this T cell receptor beta chain was seen a single time. The data originate from a study of technical replicates of blood from a handful of donors. Profiled with immunoSEQ multiplex PCR; TCRdb holds only in-frame clones, not every one. Of some 67,000 clones listed, roughly 98% are singletons. The CDR3 length is 14 residues. Between the trimmed V and J ends, which lost 1 base and 4 bases, there was a span of 10 bases. CDR1 and CDR2 (germline): SNHLY, FYNNEI. The rearrangement uses TRBV2 and TRBJ2-5; D is uncertain. Sequenced input: T cells isolated from PBMCs. This TCR was sampled from a human donor in good health. The CDR3 is CASSEGSVAETQYF. DNA for the CDR3: TGTGCCAGCAGTGAAGGCTCCGTGGCAGAGACCCAGTACTTC.